The subject of this entry is one TCR beta chain. Its antigen is still unknown. This sample stems from a study of cytomegalovirus exposure and HLA in healthy donors. Study-level points and caveats: Researchers reported in a later analysis that a missense DCLRE1C variant was tied to TCR beta V- and J-gene trimming. Per published reports, the classifier diagnosed cytomegalovirus status with high specificity and sensitivity. Several V segments, TRBV6-2 and TRBV6-3 among them, could not be told apart and were dropped.

Germline V gene sequence: CDR1 SGHTA, CDR2 FQGNSA. This CDR3 has 14 amino acids. Trimming cost V 3 bases and J 0 bases, with 9 bases left between them. PCR primers comprised 60 Vbeta and 13 Jbeta primers. Some clones are missing from TCRdb's copy, which holds only in-frame ones; the method was immunoSEQ multiplex PCR. The sample records around 100,000 clones, approximately 81% being singletons. This chain uses TRBV7-2 with TRBJ2-7, with D tentatively TRBD2 (6 bases). The specimen was PBMCs. The sequence derives from a woman younger than 30 in good health and CMV-seropositive. This CDR3 is CASSFRESSYEQYF. The CDR3 DNA is TGTGCCAGCAGCTTCCGGGAGAGCTCCTACGAGCAGTACTTC.